This T cell receptor beta chain was identified in a study of sequential checkpoint blockade in melanoma. Profiling relied on immunoSEQ multiplex PCR, and the TCRdb table lists in-frame clones only, not all of them. The table includes about 22,000 clones, around 85% detected once. V was clipped by 5 bases and J by 6 bases; unmatched bases: 9. From germline, CDR1 is MNHEY and CDR2 SMNVEV (reference sequence). The CDR3 runs to 14 residues. The count of this clone is one. Treatment noted: randomized to nivolumab then ipilimumab (arm A) or the reverse (arm B). V gene TRBV27 combines with J gene TRBJ2-7; 8 positions match TRBD1. The TCR sequence derives from a human donor with melanoma. Sample: CD8+ T cells sorted from blood (inferred from file names), taken from a patient given nivolumab and ipilimumab in sequence. CDR3 sequence reads: CASSLGQGLGEQYF. The CDR3, as DNA: TGTGCCAGCAGTCTCGGACAGGGCTTGGGCGAGCAGTACTTC.